The entry below gives a single TCR beta chain sequence along with its context. The data originate from a study of somatic mutations in cytotoxic T cells in rheumatoid arthritis. Method: immunoSEQ multiplex PCR; TCRdb's copy keeps in-frame clones and lacks some. Of 8,500 to 11,000 clones listed, about 81% were seen once; the top ten hold around 20%. This CDR3 is 14 amino acids long. Per the germline V gene, CDR1 is MGHDK and CDR2 is SYGVNS. This receptor was identified in a woman aged 50 to 60 in good health. Sequences were obtained from CD8+ T cells sorted from blood. The chain carries TRBV25-1 and TRBJ2-5; 11 nucleotides align to TRBD2. The J call could be wrong; TRBJ2-7 is a better fit for the DNA end. The CDR3: CASRATSGTHEQYF. DNA of the CDR3: TGTGCCAGCAGGGCGACTAGCGGGACTCACGAGCAGTACTTC.